This T cell receptor beta chain was sequenced for a study of human T cells and chemical hapten exposure. Indicated time point: patch test 3, about 24 weeks after DPC sensitization. The treatment here: therapeutic diphenylcyclopropenone sensitization with weekly scalp DPC. The study extracted total RNA from unfractionated whole blood. TCRdb called the RACE reads again in MiXCR, with one record for every CDR3 protein. The table shows some 170,000 distinct CDR3 sequences, with 25% to 35% occurring only once. Germline V lookup: CDR1 SNHLY, CDR2 FYNNEI. The CDR3 has 13 amino acids. Trimming took off 10 bases at V and 2 bases at J, with 14 bases between the two ends.

The receptor was derived from a woman between 18 and 29 years old with alopecia areata. Some clones in this sample may be carry-over from other donors' samples. This chain joins TRBV2 and TRBJ2-5; D gene unclear. The specimen was whole blood, collected in connection with sensitization to the hapten diphenylcyclopropenone (DPC). CDR3 sequence (DNA): TGTGCCAACCATCAGGCTAAGCAAGAGACCCAGTACTTC. It yields the protein CANHQAKQETQYF.